This T cell receptor beta chain was sequenced during a study of low-dose radiotherapy and immunotherapy resistance in tumors. This sample's time point: before trial treatment. Low-dose radiotherapy and low-dose cyclophosphamide, together with aspirin, ipilimumab and nivolumab, were given to donors. Covering alpha and beta chains, TRAV- and TRBV-specific primers were used for the first-strand cDNA. Amplification of TCRs used a constant-region primer and V-primer adapter for around 18 PCR cycles. TCRdb processed the reads anew with MiXCR; each CDR3 protein has one entry. The sample shows 45,000 to 75,000 distinct CDR3 sequences, less than 25% of them seen only once. Trimming removed 7 bases at V and 7 bases at J, with 19 bases between. The CDR3 loop spans 14 amino acids. This clonotype was picked up many times.

The sample here was PBMCs, taken before treatment. The source is a male donor with prostate cancer. The rearrangement uses TRBV12-3 or TRBV12-4 and TRBJ2-5, with D unclear. The CDR3 protein is CASTEFSSSATQYF. The CDR3 bases are TGTGCCAGCACAGAATTTAGTTCATCCGCGACCCAGTACTTC.